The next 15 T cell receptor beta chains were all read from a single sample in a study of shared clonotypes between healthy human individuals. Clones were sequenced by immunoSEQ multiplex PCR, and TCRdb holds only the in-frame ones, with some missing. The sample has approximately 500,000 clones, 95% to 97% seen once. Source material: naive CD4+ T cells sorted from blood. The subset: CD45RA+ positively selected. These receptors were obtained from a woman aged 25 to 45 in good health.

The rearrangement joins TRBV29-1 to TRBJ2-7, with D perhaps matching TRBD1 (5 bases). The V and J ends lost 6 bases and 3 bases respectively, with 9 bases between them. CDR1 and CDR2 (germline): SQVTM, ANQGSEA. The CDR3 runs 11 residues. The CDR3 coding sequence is TGCAGCGTATCGGACAACTACGAGCAGTACTTC. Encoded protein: CSVSDNYEQYF.

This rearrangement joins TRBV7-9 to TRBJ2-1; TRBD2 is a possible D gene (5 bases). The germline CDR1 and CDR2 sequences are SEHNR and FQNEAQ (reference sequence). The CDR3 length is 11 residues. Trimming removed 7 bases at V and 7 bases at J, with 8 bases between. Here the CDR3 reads CASNRGNEQFF. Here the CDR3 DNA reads TGTGCCAGCAACCGAGGGAATGAGCAGTTCTTC.

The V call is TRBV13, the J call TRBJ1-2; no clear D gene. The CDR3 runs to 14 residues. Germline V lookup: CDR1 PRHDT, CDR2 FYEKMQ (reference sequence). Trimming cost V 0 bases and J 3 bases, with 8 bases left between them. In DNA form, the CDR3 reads TGTGCCAGCAGCTTAGGCGACGGAGACTATGGCTACACCTTC. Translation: CASSLGDGDYGYTF.

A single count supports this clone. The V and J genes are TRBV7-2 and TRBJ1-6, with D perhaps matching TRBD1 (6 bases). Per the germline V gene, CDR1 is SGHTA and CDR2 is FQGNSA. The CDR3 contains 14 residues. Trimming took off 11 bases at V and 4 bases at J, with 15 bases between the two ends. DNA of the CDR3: TGTGCCTCAATCCCGGGACATTATAATTCACCCCTCCACTTT. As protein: CASIPGHYNSPLHF.

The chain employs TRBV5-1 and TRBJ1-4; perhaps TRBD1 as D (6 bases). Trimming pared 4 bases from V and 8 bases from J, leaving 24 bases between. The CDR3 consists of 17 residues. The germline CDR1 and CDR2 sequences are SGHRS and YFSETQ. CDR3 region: CASSRTVPAVGVEKLFF. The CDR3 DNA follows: TGCGCCAGCAGCAGGACAGTACCCGCGGTTGGTGTAGAAAAACTGTTTTTT.

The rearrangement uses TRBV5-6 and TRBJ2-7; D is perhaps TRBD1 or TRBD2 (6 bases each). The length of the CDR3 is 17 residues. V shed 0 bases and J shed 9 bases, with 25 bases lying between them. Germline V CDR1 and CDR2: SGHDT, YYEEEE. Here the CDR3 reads CASSLGPGEAYRRAQYF. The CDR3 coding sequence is TGTGCCAGCAGCTTGGGGCCAGGGGAGGCCTACCGAAGGGCGCAGTACTTC.

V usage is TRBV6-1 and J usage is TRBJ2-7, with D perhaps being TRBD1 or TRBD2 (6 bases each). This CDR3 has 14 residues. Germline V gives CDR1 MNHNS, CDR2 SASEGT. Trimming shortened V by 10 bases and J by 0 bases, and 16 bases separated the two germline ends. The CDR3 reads CATSKRGASYEQYF. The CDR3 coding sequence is TGTGCCACGTCGAAGAGGGGGGCCTCCTACGAGCAGTACTTC.

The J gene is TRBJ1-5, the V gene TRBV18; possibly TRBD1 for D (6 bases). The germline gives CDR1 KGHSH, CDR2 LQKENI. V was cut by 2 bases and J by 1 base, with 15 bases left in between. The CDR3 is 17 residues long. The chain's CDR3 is CASSPFDSGDSNQPQHF. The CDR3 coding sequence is TGTGCCAGCTCACCATTTGATTCAGGGGACAGCAATCAGCCCCAGCATTTT.

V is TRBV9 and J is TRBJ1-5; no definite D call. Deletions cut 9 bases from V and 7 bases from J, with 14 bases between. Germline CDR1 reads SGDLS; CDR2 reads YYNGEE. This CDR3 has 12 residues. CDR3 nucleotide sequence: TGTGCCACCCCCGATTCCGGGCAGCCCCAGCATTTT. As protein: CATPDSGQPQHF.

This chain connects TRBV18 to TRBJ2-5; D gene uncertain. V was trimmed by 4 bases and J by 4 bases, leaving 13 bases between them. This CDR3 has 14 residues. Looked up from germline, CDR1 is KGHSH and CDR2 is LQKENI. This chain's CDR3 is CASSQSGIGETQYF. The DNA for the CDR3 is TGTGCCAGCTCACAAAGTGGCATAGGAGAGACCCAGTACTTC.

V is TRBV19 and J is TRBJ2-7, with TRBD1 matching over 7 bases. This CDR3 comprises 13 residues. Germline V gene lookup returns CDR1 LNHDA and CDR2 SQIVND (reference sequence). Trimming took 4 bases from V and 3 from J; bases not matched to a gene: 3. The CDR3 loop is CASSNGQDYEQYF. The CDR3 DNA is TGTGCCAGTAGTAACGGACAGGACTACGAGCAGTACTTC.

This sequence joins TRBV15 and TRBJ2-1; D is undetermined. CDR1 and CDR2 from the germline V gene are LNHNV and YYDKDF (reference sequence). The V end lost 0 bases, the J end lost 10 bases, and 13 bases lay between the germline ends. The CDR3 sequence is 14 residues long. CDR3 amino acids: CATSRDLAVEEQFF. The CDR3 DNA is TGTGCCACCAGCAGAGATCTCGCCGTGGAGGAGCAGTTCTTC. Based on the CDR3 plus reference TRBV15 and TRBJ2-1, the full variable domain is DAMVIQNPRYQVTQFGKPVTLSCSQTLNHNVMYWYQQKSSQAPKLLFHYYDKDFNNEADTPDNFQSRRPNTSFCFLDIRSPGLGDTAMYLCATSRDLAVEEQFFGPGTRLTVL.

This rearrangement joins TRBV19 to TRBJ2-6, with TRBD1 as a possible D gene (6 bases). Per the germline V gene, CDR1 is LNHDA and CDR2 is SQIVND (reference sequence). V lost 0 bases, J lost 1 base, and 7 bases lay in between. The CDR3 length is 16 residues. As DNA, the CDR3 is TGTGCCAGTAGTATAGACCAGGGGTCTGGGGCCAACGTCCTGACTTTC. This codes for CASSIDQGSGANVLTF.

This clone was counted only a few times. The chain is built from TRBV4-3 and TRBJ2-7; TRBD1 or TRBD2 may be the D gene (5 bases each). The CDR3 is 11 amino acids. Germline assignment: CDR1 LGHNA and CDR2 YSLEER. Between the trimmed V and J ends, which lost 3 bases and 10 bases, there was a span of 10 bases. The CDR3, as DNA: TGCGCCAGCAGCCATGGGACCACACAGTACTTC. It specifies CASSHGTTQYF.

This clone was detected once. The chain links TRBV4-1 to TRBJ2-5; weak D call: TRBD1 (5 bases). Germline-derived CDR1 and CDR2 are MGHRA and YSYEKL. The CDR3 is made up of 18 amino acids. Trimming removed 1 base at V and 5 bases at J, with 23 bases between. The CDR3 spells CASSQGGGAGRSRETQYF. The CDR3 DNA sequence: TGCGCCAGCAGCCAAGGGGGCGGCGCAGGGCGTAGTAGGGAGACCCAGTACTTC.